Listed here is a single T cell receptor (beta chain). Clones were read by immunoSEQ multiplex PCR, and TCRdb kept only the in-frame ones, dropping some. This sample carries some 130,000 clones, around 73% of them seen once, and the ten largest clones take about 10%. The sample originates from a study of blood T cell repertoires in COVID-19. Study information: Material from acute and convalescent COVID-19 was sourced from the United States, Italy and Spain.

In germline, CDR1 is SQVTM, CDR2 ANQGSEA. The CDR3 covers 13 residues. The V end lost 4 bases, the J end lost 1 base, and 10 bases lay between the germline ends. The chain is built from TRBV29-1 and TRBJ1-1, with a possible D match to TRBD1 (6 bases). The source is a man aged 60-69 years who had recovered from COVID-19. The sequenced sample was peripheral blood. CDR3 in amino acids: CSVAPGQNTEAFF. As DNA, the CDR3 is TGCAGCGTTGCCCCGGGACAGAACACTGAAGCTTTCTTT.